This entry lists 2 T cell receptor beta chains sequenced from one sample in a study of metastatic and nonmetastatic thyroid tumors. Patients underwent thyroid surgery, and none had received any treatment before it. TCRdb reanalyzed the PCR reads via MiXCR. The profile shows around 12,000 clones, roughly two fifths of them singletons. Input material: tumor tissue. Receptors were obtained from a female donor with papillary thyroid cancer or a benign thyroid nodule (not recorded which). Some clones in this sample may be carry-over from other donors' samples.

This clone was counted between two and nine times. The chain has TRBV28 and TRBJ1-1; D unclear. Trimming shortened V by 3 bases and J by 1 base, and 3 bases separated the two germline ends. Germline lookup yields CDR1 MDHEN and CDR2 SYDVKM. The CDR3 totals 12 residues. DNA of the CDR3: TGTGCCAGCAGTTTTGAGAACACTGAAGCTTTCTTT. This gives the protein CASSFENTEAFF. The full variable domain, in which reference TRBV28 and TRBJ1-1 provide the parts outside the CDR3, is DVKVTQSSRYLVKRTGEKVFLECVQDMDHENMFWYRQDPGLGLRLIYFSYDVKMKEKGDIPEGYSVSREKKERFSLILESASTNQTSMYLCASSFENTEAFFGQGTRLTVV.

There are a few counts of this clone. The CDR3 DNA is TGTGCCAGCAGTTTGATCGGCGAGAACTACAATGAGCAGTTCTTC. Translation gives CASSLIGENYNEQFF. The V gene is TRBV12-3 or TRBV12-4, the J gene TRBJ2-1, with D unclear. This CDR3 contains 15 residues. The V end was cut by 3 bases, the J end by 3 bases, with 12 bases between.